The 24 T cell receptor beta chains presented below share a single source sample, sequenced in a study of T cells after posttransplantation cyclophosphamide. Assay: immunoSEQ multiplex PCR; the TCRdb copy retains only in-frame clones and omits some. The specimen has under 50,000 clones, none found just once. Sequenced material: PBMCs. The receptor set was obtained from a woman between 45 and 65 years old in good health and a related stem cell transplant donor.

In this sample, this clone turned up many times. The rearrangement uses TRBV5-4 and TRBJ1-6, with TRBD1 as a possible D gene (6 bases). In germline, CDR1 is SGHNT, CDR2 YYREEE (reference sequence). The V gene lost 4 bases and the J gene lost 7 bases, with 18 bases spanning the gap. CDR3 length: 16 amino acids. This CDR3 reads CASSPHTDRRNSPLHF. The CDR3 DNA sequence: TGTGCCAGCAGCCCCCACACGGACAGACGAAATTCACCCCTCCACTTT.

On this clone: The sample carries other DNA sequences with the same CDR3. The gene calls are TRBV6-6 and TRBJ2-1, with TRBD2 matching over 11 bases. CDR3 length: 15 residues. CDR1 and CDR2 (germline): MNHNY, SVGAGI (reference sequence). V gave up 8 bases and J gave up 2 bases; unmatched junction bases: 5. CDR3 DNA: TGTGCCAGCTCTCCTAGCGGGGGGCCCTACAATGAGCAGTTCTTC. Its translation is CASSPSGGPYNEQFF.

The sample holds many counts of this clone. The chain uses TRBV7-3 and TRBJ2-7; unclear D gene. There are 13 residues in the CDR3. Germline V gives CDR1 SGHTA, CDR2 FQGTGA. V lost 2 bases to trimming and J lost 2 bases, with 7 bases between them. In nucleotides, the CDR3 is TGTGCCAGCAGCTTATCCCAGGCCTACGAGCAGTACTTC. Protein sequence: CASSLSQAYEQYF.

Ten or more counts support this clone. V and J are TRBV11-3 and TRBJ2-3; D unresolved. The CDR3 is made up of 11 amino acids. The V gene's germline CDR1 is SGHNT and CDR2 YENEEA. The germline V and J ends were trimmed by 8 bases and 2 bases, with 5 bases remaining between them. CDR3 in amino acids: CASQFTDTQYF. The CDR3, as DNA: TGTGCCAGCCAATTCACAGATACGCAGTATTTT.

This clone was observed many times. The chain employs TRBV6-1 and TRBJ1-1; D possibly corresponds to TRBD1 (6 bases). V was trimmed by 6 bases and J by 4 bases, leaving 18 bases between them. The CDR3 is made up of 15 amino acids. Germline V gene data show CDR1 as MNHNS and CDR2 as SASEGT. For the CDR3, the DNA is TGTGCCAGCAGAACTGTGGCAGGGGTAAGCACTGAAGCTTTCTTT. It encodes CASRTVAGVSTEAFF.

This clone appeared many times. V usage is TRBV20-1 and J usage is TRBJ2-7; perhaps TRBD1 as D (5 bases). Per germline, CDR1 DFQATT and CDR2 SNEGSKA (reference sequence). V dropped 3 bases and J dropped 5 bases, with 8 bases sitting between them. CDR3 length equals 11 residues. In DNA, the CDR3 is TGCAGTGCTAGGCCCAGGGACGAGCAGTACTTC. It codes for CSARPRDEQYF.

This clone was counted many times. The chain joins TRBV27 to TRBJ1-6, with 9 bases lining up with TRBD1. The CDR3 covers 13 residues. Germline assignment: CDR1 MNHEY and CDR2 SMNVEV (reference sequence). Losses at the gene ends were 4 bases for V and 9 bases for J; bases not matched to a gene: 1. The DNA for the CDR3 is TGTGCCAGCAGTTCGACAGGGGGTTCACCCCTCCACTTT. This gives the protein CASSSTGGSPLHF.

This clone was counted at least ten times. As DNA, the CDR3 is TGTGCCAGCAGTCCCATCGACAGGAACACCGGGGAGCTGTTTTTT. Its translation: CASSPIDRNTGELFF. This sequence joins TRBV28 and TRBJ2-2; D is possibly TRBD1 (5 bases). The CDR3 covers 15 residues. V shed 5 bases and J shed 1 base, with 11 bases lying between them. Germline CDR1 is MDHEN and CDR2 is SYDVKM.

This clone was recorded at least ten times. The genes are TRBV30 and TRBJ1-1; D is perhaps TRBD1 (6 bases). Germline CDR1 GTSNPN, CDR2 SVGIG (reference sequence). The ends were cut back, 5 bases at V and 8 bases at J, with 15 bases in the middle. The CDR3 extends over 12 amino acids. The CDR3 DNA is TGTGCCTGGGGCCCGCAGGGGACAGAAGCTTTCTTT. Protein product: CAWGPQGTEAFF.

This clone has ten or more counts. V gene TRBV18 combines with J gene TRBJ2-7; 10 nucleotides agree with TRBD1. The CDR3 consists of 15 residues. Germline V gives CDR1 KGHSH, CDR2 LQKENI. With 3 bases clipped from V and 5 bases from J, the junction kept 7 bases outside the gene matches. CDR3 sequence: CASSPPGTGVHEQYF. In DNA form, the CDR3 reads TGTGCCAGCTCACCCCCCGGGACAGGGGTCCACGAGCAGTACTTC.

In this sample, this clone turned up many times. V and J are TRBV4-1 and TRBJ1-2; the D is unclear. V was trimmed by 2 bases and J by 0 bases, leaving 19 bases between them. This CDR3 has 18 amino acids. Germline values: CDR1 MGHRA, CDR2 YSYEKL. This chain's CDR3 is CASSQLVRGSYPNYGYTF. CDR3 bases: TGCGCCAGCAGCCAACTAGTAAGAGGGTCCTATCCTAACTATGGCTACACCTTC.

This clone was recorded at least ten times. The chain uses TRBV4-2 and TRBJ2-7; D is perhaps TRBD1 (6 bases). CDR3 length equals 17 residues. V gave up 0 bases and J gave up 1 base, with 16 bases separating them. Germline CDR1 and CDR2: LGHNA and YNFKEQ. CDR3 amino acids: CASSQDRQGLLSYEQYF. The CDR3, as DNA: TGTGCCAGCAGCCAAGATCGTCAGGGGCTCCTATCCTACGAGCAGTACTTC.

This clone came up many times. The J gene is TRBJ1-1, the V gene TRBV5-4; 9 bases fit TRBD1. Germline V gene sequence: CDR1 SGHNT, CDR2 YYREEE (reference sequence). CDR3 length equals 15 residues. The ends lost 0 bases at V and 4 bases at J; junction bases unmatched: 4. CDR3 nucleotide sequence: TGTGCCAGCAGCTTGGTCCCGACAGGGGGCACTGAAGCTTTCTTT. This encodes CASSLVPTGGTEAFF.

This clone was observed many times. This rearrangement joins TRBV10-3 to TRBJ2-3; TRBD2 might be the D (7 bases). This CDR3 contains 14 residues. Germline V gene lookup returns CDR1 ENHRY and CDR2 SYGVKD. V was pared by 3 bases and J by 4 bases, with 11 bases between. In nucleotides, the CDR3 is TGTGCCATCAGTGATGGGGGGGGGCCAGATACGCAGTATTTT. Encoded protein: CAISDGGGPDTQYF.

This clone occurred many times. V is TRBV18 and J is TRBJ1-2; 9 positions agree with TRBD1. J was trimmed by 0 bases and V by 3 bases; bases with no gene match: 11. Germline CDR1 is KGHSH and CDR2 is LQKENI. The CDR3 loop spans 18 amino acids. In nucleotides, the CDR3 is TGTGCCAGCTCACCGCAGGGGACAGGGTATGGAGCTAACTATGGCTACACCTTC. Encoded protein: CASSPQGTGYGANYGYTF.

This clone was found many times. This sequence joins TRBV27 and TRBJ2-3, with 7 bases lining up with TRBD2. The CDR3 is 17 amino acids. V lost 6 bases to trimming and J lost 0 bases; unmatched junction nucleotides: 12. Per germline, CDR1 MNHEY and CDR2 SMNVEV (reference sequence). The CDR3 bases are TGTGCCAGCAGCCCGGGGGGAGGGCCATCTAGCACAGATACGCAGTATTTT. It is translated as CASSPGGGPSSTDTQYF.

This clone appeared many times. This chain connects TRBV28 to TRBJ1-1; maybe TRBD1 (6 bases). Germline V gene lookup returns CDR1 MDHEN and CDR2 SYDVKM. V gave up 5 bases and J gave up 4 bases, with 8 bases separating them. There are 12 residues in the CDR3. In DNA form, the CDR3 reads TGTGCCAGCAGTAGGGGGGGCACTGAAGCTTTCTTT. This encodes CASSRGGTEAFF.

This clone was observed at least ten times. The rearrangement links TRBV9 to TRBJ1-6; 7 nucleotides align to TRBD1. The V and J ends lost 6 bases and 9 bases, in that order; junction bases with no gene match: 12. Germline lookup yields CDR1 SGDLS and CDR2 YYNGEE. CDR3 length equals 15 residues. The CDR3 region is CASTIGTVLGSPLHF. The CDR3 nucleotides are TGTGCCAGCACCATAGGGACAGTTCTTGGTTCACCCCTCCACTTT.

This clone has ten or more counts. The chain is built from TRBV19 and TRBJ2-7, with 7 bases aligning to TRBD1. CDR1 is LNHDA, CDR2 SQIVND, per germline (reference sequence). CDR3 length equals 16 residues. V was clipped by 5 bases and J by 0 bases; unmatched bases: 10. The CDR3 loop reads CASSHWGRGFSYEQYF. CDR3 in DNA: TGTGCCAGTAGTCATTGGGGCAGGGGGTTCTCCTACGAGCAGTACTTC.

This clone came up many times. The chain has TRBV7-9 and TRBJ1-2, with D hard to call. Germline V gene lookup returns CDR1 SEHNR and CDR2 FQNEAQ (reference sequence). V gave up 0 bases and J gave up 8 bases, with 10 bases separating them. The CDR3 is made up of 13 amino acids. The CDR3 sequence: CASSLAAGRGYTF. The CDR3, as DNA: TGTGCCAGCAGCTTAGCGGCAGGTCGAGGCTACACCTTC. Filled out from reference TRBV7-9 and TRBJ1-2, the complete variable domain reads DTGVSQNPRHKITKRGQNVTFRCDPISEHNRLYWYRQTLGQGPEFLTYFQNEAQLEKSRLLSDRFSAERPKGSFSTLEIQRTEQGDSAMYLCASSLAAGRGYTFGSGTRLTVV.

This clone was counted many times. V and J are TRBV7-8 and TRBJ1-6; D might be TRBD1 (5 bases). CDR1 SGHVS and CDR2 FQNEAQ come from the germline V gene. The V and J ends lost 0 bases and 8 bases respectively, with 8 bases between them. The CDR3 loop spans 14 amino acids. The CDR3 sequence: CASSLAGGDSPLHF. CDR3 bases: TGTGCCAGCAGCTTAGCGGGGGGAGATTCACCCCTCCACTTT.

This clone was seen many times. This rearrangement joins TRBV11-2 to TRBJ2-2; unclear D gene. Germline V gene sequence: CDR1 SGHAT, CDR2 FQNNGV. Trimming shortened V by 6 bases and J by 5 bases, and 10 bases separated the two germline ends. The CDR3 length is 13 residues. DNA for the CDR3: TGTGCCAGCAGTCCACGGCGGACCGGGGAGCTGTTTTTT. It codes for CASSPRRTGELFF.

In this sample, this clone turned up many times. This rearrangement joins TRBV30 to TRBJ1-6, with D possibly TRBD1 on 5 matching bases. This CDR3 has 13 residues. Trimming took off 1 base at V and 6 bases at J, with 7 bases between the two ends. Germline loops: CDR1 GTSNPN, CDR2 SVGIG (reference sequence). Here the CDR3 DNA reads TGTGCCTGGAGTGGTAGGGGTAATTCACCCCTCCACTTT. This sequence encodes CAWSGRGNSPLHF.

This clone was picked up many times. The chain combines TRBV5-4 with TRBJ1-1, with D hard to call. V lost 0 bases, J lost 1 base, and 7 bases lay in between. The CDR3 loop spans 14 amino acids. Germline CDR1 SGHNT, CDR2 YYREEE (reference sequence). The CDR3 sequence: CASSLEQTNTEAFF. In DNA, the CDR3 is TGTGCCAGCAGCTTGGAACAGACGAACACTGAAGCTTTCTTT.